This T cell receptor beta chain is from a study of T cells in Graves' hyperthyroidism and ophthalmopathy. Overall study findings and caveats: It was a median about 7.1 months before onset that the model predicted ophthalmopathy.

In germline, CDR1 is SEHNR, CDR2 FQNEAQ (reference sequence). Between the trimmed V and J ends, which lost 4 bases and 1 base, there was a span of 14 bases. This CDR3 spans 15 amino acids. This clonotype came up many times. Its antigen is undetermined. TCR beta CDR3 regions were amplified from RNA. First-round RT-PCR targeting the TCR CDR3 was performed with the HTBI primer set. MiXCR, run by TCRdb on the multiplex PCR reads, gives a single entry per CDR3 protein. The sample lists 450,000 to 700,000 distinct CDR3 sequences; approximately 44% were seen once. This sequence originates from an adult woman with Graves' disease, either hyperthyroidism or ophthalmopathy (not recorded which). The rearrangement joins TRBV7-9 to TRBJ2-7, with D unresolved. Source material: peripheral blood or thyroid tissue (not recorded which). This CDR3 is CASSWTPDGSYEQYF. The CDR3 DNA reads TGTGCCAGCAGCTGGACGCCGGACGGTTCCTACGAGCAGTACTTC.